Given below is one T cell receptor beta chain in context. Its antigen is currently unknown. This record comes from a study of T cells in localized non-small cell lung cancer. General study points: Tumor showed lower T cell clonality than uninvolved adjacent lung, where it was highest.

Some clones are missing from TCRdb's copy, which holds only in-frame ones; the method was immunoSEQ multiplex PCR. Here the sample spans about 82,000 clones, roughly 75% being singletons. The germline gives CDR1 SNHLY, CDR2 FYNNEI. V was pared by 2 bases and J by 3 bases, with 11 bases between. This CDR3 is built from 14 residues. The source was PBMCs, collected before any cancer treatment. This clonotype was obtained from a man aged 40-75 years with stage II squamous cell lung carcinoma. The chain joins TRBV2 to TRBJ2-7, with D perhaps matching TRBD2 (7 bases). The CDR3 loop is CASSEQGRDYEQYF. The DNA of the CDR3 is TGTGCCAGCAGTGAACAGGGGAGGGACTACGAGCAGTACTTC.